Listed below are T cell receptor beta chains from one sample, sequenced in a study of T cell responses to AZD1222 COVID-19 vaccine. Generated by immunoSEQ multiplex PCR, the TCRdb table keeps only in-frame clones and is missing some. The sample consists of roughly 140,000 clones, 70% to 90% of them appearing once. Sequencing was performed on peripheral blood, taken on day 0 of AZD1222 vaccination. The origin of the receptors is an adult in good health. The conserved cysteine and the conserved F or W are not part of the CDR3 here. Fields, in order: clone size, V gene, J gene, CDR3 protein. The listing skips clone size in some rows; elsewhere it reads once, few, many or a size class.

>.|TRBV27|TRBJ2-7
ASSYLTGLASYEQY
>.|TRBV5-6|TRBJ1-1
ASSLDRLNTEAF
>.|TRBV5-6|TRBJ2-2
ASSLGRIGELF
>.|TRBV6-5|TRBJ1-1
ASTWAGGTEAF
>.|TRBV7-8|TRBJ2-1
ASSSPLAGVSEQF
>.|TRBV6-5|TRBJ2-7
ASRPPSGRNYEQY
>.|TRBV7-9|TRBJ2-2
ASSLRGSGELF
>.|TRBV6-1|TRBJ2-1
ASIKGLLYNEQF
>.|TRBV5-1|TRBJ2-7
ASSSDSGFYEQY
>.|TRBV5-6|TRBJ2-5
ASSLGGQGETQY
>.|TRBV6-6|TRBJ2-5
ASSPLFLDLETQY
>.|TRBV30|TRBJ1-2
AWTDGANYGYT
>.|TRBV9|TRBJ2-2
ASSVVGIRNTGELF
>once|TRBV7-3|TRBJ2-1
ASSLSSSYNEQF
>once|TRBV29-1|TRBJ2-7
SVTVQSSYEQY
>.|TRBV11-3|TRBJ2-3
ASSLGTGRADTQY
>many|TRBV28|TRBJ1-2
ASSSQGSGYT
>.|TRBV21-1|TRBJ1-5
ASSRLQGAGNQPQH
>.|TRBV10-3|TRBJ1-1
AISVGTEAF
>.|TRBV9|TRBJ2-1
ASSPSTSLVEQF
>.|TRBV11-3|TRBJ1-1
ASSFLGGAGTEAF
>.|TRBV7-9|TRBJ1-4
ASSPGQGQNEKLF
>.|TRBV19|TRBJ2-1
ASRATGSPYNEQF
>.|TRBV29-1|TRBJ2-3
SVLRLAGGTDTQY
>.|TRBV19|TRBJ2-2
ASGNRDRGAGELF
>few|TRBV6-2/TRBV6-3|TRBJ2-7
ASSRLRLAGDYEQY
>.|TRBV30|TRBJ2-3
AWTRGTSGMGGFTDTQY
>.|TRBV6-1|TRBJ1-5
ASSENGVRPQH
>.|TRBV5-6|TRBJ1-2
ASSFAPPGNYGYT
>.|TRBV7-3|TRBJ2-1
ASSKDNAVDEQF
>.|TRBV2|TRBJ1-1
ASSEAGGYTEAF
>.|TRBV6-5|TRBJ2-1
ASSYSSGAGHNEQF
>.|TRBV19|TRBJ1-1
ASGQGPNTEAF
>once|TRBV5-4|TRBJ2-3
ASSPRLAPTGADTQY
>.|TRBV7-9|TRBJ2-5
ASSFPSSGRAQETQY
>.|TRBV14|TRBJ1-1
ASSLWDKPGTEAF
>.|TRBV7-2|TRBJ2-3
ASSLTGDGTDTQY
>.|TRBV5-1|TRBJ1-6
ASSLEGSAYNSPLH
>few|TRBV6-5|TRBJ1-6
ASKQSVYNSPLH
>.|TRBV4-2|TRBJ1-2
ASSQDGRSYGYT
>.|TRBV6-4|TRBJ2-7
ASRMDRGLYEQY
>.|TRBV9|TRBJ1-3
ASSVDAGGGNTIY
>.|TRBV25-1|TRBJ1-6
ASSAPGQGVKNSPLH
>.|TRBV7-9|TRBJ2-7
ASTPSWGGSYEQY
>.|TRBV7-6|TRBJ1-1
ASSSTGTGNTEAF
>.|TRBV7-8|TRBJ2-1
ASSLELAENEQF
>.|TRBV12-3/TRBV12-4|TRBJ2-3
ASSGLTDTQY
>.|TRBV6-5|TRBJ2-7
ASSPGVGGSYEQY
>.|TRBV9|TRBJ1-1
ASSRLTGTATEAF
>.|TRBV3-1/TRBV3-2|TRBJ1-1
ASSQPRRGTEAF
>.|TRBV6-1|TRBJ2-5
ASSESRGPGETQY
>once|TRBV24-1|TRBJ1-3
ATSDLTGGSGNTIY
>.|TRBV9|TRBJ1-3
ASSVSPGPSGNTIY